These 17 T cell receptor beta chains share one sample of origin, sequenced in a study of T cell responses to AZD1222 COVID-19 vaccine. Assay used: immunoSEQ multiplex PCR; TCRdb lists only in-frame clones, some missing. The table has 130,000 to 150,000 clones, more than 70% seen once. This specimen was peripheral blood, taken on day 0 of MenACWY control vaccination. The receptors come from an adult in good health.

The chain recombines TRBV6-6 with TRBJ2-1; the D is unclear. The CDR3 covers 11 residues. V was trimmed by 6 bases and J by 10 bases, leaving 10 bases between them. CDR1 and CDR2 from the germline V gene are MNHNY and SVGAGI (reference sequence). The CDR3 here is CASSSFKEQFF. The CDR3 DNA reads TGTGCCAGCAGCTCCTTTAAGGAGCAGTTCTTC.

The gene calls are TRBV27 and TRBJ2-2; D not certain. Germline loops: CDR1 MNHEY, CDR2 SMNVEV (reference sequence). CDR3 length equals 14 residues. V shed 5 bases and J shed 1 base, with 8 bases lying between them. As DNA, the CDR3 is TGTGCCAGCAGTCCCGGTGGGAACACCGGGGAGCTGTTTTTT. Translating gives CASSPGGNTGELFF.

The DNA of the CDR3 is TGTGCCAGCAGTTTGCCGGGACAGTATGGCTACACCTTC. Amino acids: CASSLPGQYGYTF. The chain employs TRBV6-5 and TRBJ1-2, with 7 bases that match TRBD1. The germline gives CDR1 MNHEY, CDR2 SVGAGI. Trimming removed 4 bases from V and 5 bases from J; junction bases left unmatched: 4. The CDR3 has 13 residues.

The chain uses TRBV5-5 and TRBJ1-5; D call uncertain. Germline CDR1 and CDR2: SGHKS and YYEKEE (reference sequence). CDR3 length: 13 residues. Trimming removed 0 bases at V and 4 bases at J, with 5 bases between. CDR3: CASSLDTNQPQHF. CDR3 DNA: TGTGCCAGCAGCTTGGACACGAATCAGCCCCAGCATTTT.

The gene calls are TRBV6-1 and TRBJ2-1; D is uncertain. V lost 1 base, J lost 1 base, and 5 bases lay in between. There are 14 residues in the CDR3. CDR1 and CDR2 from the germline V gene are MNHNS and SASEGT. CDR3 coding DNA: TGTGCCAGCAGTGAAGGTCCGTCCTACAATGAGCAGTTCTTC. It encodes CASSEGPSYNEQFF.

The chain uses TRBV5-1 and TRBJ1-1; a possible D gene is TRBD1 (6 bases). The germline gives CDR1 SGHRS, CDR2 YFSETQ. The CDR3 spans 16 residues. V was clipped by 4 bases and J by 0 bases, with 16 bases between them. CDR3 amino acids: CASSRDVNRVNTEAFF. The CDR3 bases are TGCGCCAGCAGCCGGGATGTTAACAGGGTGAACACTGAAGCTTTCTTT.

The gene calls are TRBV24-1 and TRBJ2-2; D remains ambiguous. Germline V gives CDR1 KGHDR, CDR2 SFDVKD. The CDR3 covers 13 residues. The V and J ends lost 5 bases and 1 base respectively, with 4 bases between them. The CDR3 protein is CATSAENTGELFF. In DNA, the CDR3 is TGTGCCACCAGTGCGGAGAACACCGGGGAGCTGTTTTTT.

V and J are TRBV6-6 and TRBJ2-2, with D possibly matching TRBD1 (6 bases). In germline, CDR1 is MNHNY, CDR2 SVGAGI (reference sequence). The CDR3 spans 14 residues. V lost 5 bases, J lost 5 bases, and 12 bases lay in between. CDR3 sequence: CASSASRGTGELFF. CDR3 bases: TGTGCCAGCAGTGCCTCCAGGGGAACCGGGGAGCTGTTTTTT.

This clone appeared once. The genes are TRBV7-3 and TRBJ2-5, with 13 bases aligning to TRBD2. Unmatched junction bases numbered 4, after V lost 6 bases and J lost 3 bases. Germline V gene data show CDR1 as SGHTA and CDR2 as FQGTGA. CDR3 length: 15 amino acids. The CDR3, as DNA: TGTGCCAGCAGTAAACTAGCGGGGGGGAAAGAGACCCAGTACTTC. Translating it yields CASSKLAGGKETQYF.

This chain joins TRBV6-6 and TRBJ1-6; D unclear. The V gene lost 2 bases and the J gene lost 8 bases, with 10 bases spanning the gap. Germline CDR1 is MNHNY and CDR2 is SVGAGI (reference sequence). The CDR3 spans 14 residues. The DNA of the CDR3 is TGTGCCAGCAGTTACGAGGGCAGAGATTCACCCCTCCACTTT. The encoded protein is CASSYEGRDSPLHF.

The chain uses TRBV29-1 and TRBJ2-7; no definite D call. V was pared by 2 bases and J by 0 bases, with 8 bases between. The CDR3 is made up of 13 amino acids. Germline CDR1 is SQVTM and CDR2 is ANQGSEA. Here the CDR3 DNA reads TGCAGCGTTGAAATCAGTAGCTCCTACGAGCAGTACTTC. Amino acids: CSVEISSSYEQYF.

The chain employs TRBV11-2 and TRBJ1-1; D perhaps matches TRBD1 (5 bases). Germline loops: CDR1 SGHAT, CDR2 FQNNGV. CDR3 length equals 14 residues. Trimming took 3 bases from V and 9 from J, leaving 17 bases between them. The CDR3 loop is CASSFGGEVGQAFF. CDR3 DNA: TGTGCCAGCAGCTTCGGGGGTGAAGTAGGTCAAGCTTTCTTT.

This clone has just one count. The V gene is TRBV13, the J gene TRBJ2-1; no definite D call. The germline V gene has CDR1 PRHDT and CDR2 FYEKMQ (reference sequence). V lost 5 bases, J lost 7 bases, and 18 bases lay in between. CDR3 size: 15 residues. The CDR3 DNA is TGTGCCAGCAGCAAGGGTGGCGGCCCAGGAAATGAGCAGTTCTTC. Translating it yields CASSKGGGPGNEQFF.

The chain is built from TRBV7-9 and TRBJ1-1; D perhaps matches TRBD1 (6 bases). Per the germline V gene, CDR1 is SEHNR and CDR2 is FQNEAQ (reference sequence). V lost 8 bases and J 4 bases, leaving 14 bases between the germline ends. The CDR3 totals 13 residues. The CDR3 DNA reads TGTGCCAGCCGTGCGGGAGGGGGCACTGAAGCTTTCTTT. It translates to CASRAGGGTEAFF. The full variable domain, rest sourced from reference TRBV7-9 and TRBJ1-1, is DTGVSQNPRHKITKRGQNVTFRCDPISEHNRLYWYRQTLGQGPEFLTYFQNEAQLEKSRLLSDRFSAERPKGSFSTLEIQRTEQGDSAMYLCASRAGGGTEAFFGQGTRLTVV.

Turning to this clone: This sample includes further DNA sequences coding for the same CDR3. J is TRBJ2-5 and V is TRBV5-1; D is possibly TRBD2 (6 bases). There are 14 residues in the CDR3. Germline V gives CDR1 SGHRS, CDR2 YFSETQ. V gave up 0 bases and J gave up 4 bases, with 10 bases separating them. CDR3 in DNA: TGCGCCAGCAGCTTGGGTGCTAGCGTAGAGACCCAGTACTTC. Translating gives CASSLGASVETQYF. Full variable domain (rest looked up from reference TRBV5-1 and TRBJ2-5): KAGVTQTPRYLIKTRGQQVTLSCSPISGHRSVSWYQQTPGQGLQFLFEYFSETQRNKGNFPGRFSGRQFSNSRSEMNVSTLELGDSALYLCASSLGASVETQYFGPGTRLLVL.

Here the CDR3 reads CASRRDRGSFTYEQYF. Here the CDR3 DNA reads TGTGCCAGCAGGCGTGACAGGGGGAGTTTCACCTACGAGCAGTACTTC. This rearrangement joins TRBV11-2 to TRBJ2-7, with TRBD1 matching 9 bases. The CDR3 consists of 16 residues. Germline CDR1 reads SGHAT; CDR2 reads FQNNGV. Trimming cost V 6 bases and J 2 bases; bases outside gene matches: 11.

The rearrangement links TRBV7-2 to TRBJ2-2, with 7 positions matching TRBD2. Per germline, CDR1 SGHTA and CDR2 FQGNSA. The CDR3 covers 16 residues. J was trimmed by 1 base and V by 7 bases; bases with no gene match: 9. The CDR3 spells CASIPRTGGNTGELFF. The DNA of the CDR3 is TGTGCCAGCATCCCACGGACGGGGGGGAACACCGGGGAGCTGTTTTTT. The variable domain in full, completed from reference TRBV7-2 and TRBJ2-2, reads GAGVSQSPSNKVTEKGKDVELRCDPISGHTALYWYRQSLGQGLEFLIYFQGNSAPDKSGLPSDRFSAERTGGSVSTLTIQRTQQEDSAVYLCASIPRTGGNTGELFFGEGSRLTVL.